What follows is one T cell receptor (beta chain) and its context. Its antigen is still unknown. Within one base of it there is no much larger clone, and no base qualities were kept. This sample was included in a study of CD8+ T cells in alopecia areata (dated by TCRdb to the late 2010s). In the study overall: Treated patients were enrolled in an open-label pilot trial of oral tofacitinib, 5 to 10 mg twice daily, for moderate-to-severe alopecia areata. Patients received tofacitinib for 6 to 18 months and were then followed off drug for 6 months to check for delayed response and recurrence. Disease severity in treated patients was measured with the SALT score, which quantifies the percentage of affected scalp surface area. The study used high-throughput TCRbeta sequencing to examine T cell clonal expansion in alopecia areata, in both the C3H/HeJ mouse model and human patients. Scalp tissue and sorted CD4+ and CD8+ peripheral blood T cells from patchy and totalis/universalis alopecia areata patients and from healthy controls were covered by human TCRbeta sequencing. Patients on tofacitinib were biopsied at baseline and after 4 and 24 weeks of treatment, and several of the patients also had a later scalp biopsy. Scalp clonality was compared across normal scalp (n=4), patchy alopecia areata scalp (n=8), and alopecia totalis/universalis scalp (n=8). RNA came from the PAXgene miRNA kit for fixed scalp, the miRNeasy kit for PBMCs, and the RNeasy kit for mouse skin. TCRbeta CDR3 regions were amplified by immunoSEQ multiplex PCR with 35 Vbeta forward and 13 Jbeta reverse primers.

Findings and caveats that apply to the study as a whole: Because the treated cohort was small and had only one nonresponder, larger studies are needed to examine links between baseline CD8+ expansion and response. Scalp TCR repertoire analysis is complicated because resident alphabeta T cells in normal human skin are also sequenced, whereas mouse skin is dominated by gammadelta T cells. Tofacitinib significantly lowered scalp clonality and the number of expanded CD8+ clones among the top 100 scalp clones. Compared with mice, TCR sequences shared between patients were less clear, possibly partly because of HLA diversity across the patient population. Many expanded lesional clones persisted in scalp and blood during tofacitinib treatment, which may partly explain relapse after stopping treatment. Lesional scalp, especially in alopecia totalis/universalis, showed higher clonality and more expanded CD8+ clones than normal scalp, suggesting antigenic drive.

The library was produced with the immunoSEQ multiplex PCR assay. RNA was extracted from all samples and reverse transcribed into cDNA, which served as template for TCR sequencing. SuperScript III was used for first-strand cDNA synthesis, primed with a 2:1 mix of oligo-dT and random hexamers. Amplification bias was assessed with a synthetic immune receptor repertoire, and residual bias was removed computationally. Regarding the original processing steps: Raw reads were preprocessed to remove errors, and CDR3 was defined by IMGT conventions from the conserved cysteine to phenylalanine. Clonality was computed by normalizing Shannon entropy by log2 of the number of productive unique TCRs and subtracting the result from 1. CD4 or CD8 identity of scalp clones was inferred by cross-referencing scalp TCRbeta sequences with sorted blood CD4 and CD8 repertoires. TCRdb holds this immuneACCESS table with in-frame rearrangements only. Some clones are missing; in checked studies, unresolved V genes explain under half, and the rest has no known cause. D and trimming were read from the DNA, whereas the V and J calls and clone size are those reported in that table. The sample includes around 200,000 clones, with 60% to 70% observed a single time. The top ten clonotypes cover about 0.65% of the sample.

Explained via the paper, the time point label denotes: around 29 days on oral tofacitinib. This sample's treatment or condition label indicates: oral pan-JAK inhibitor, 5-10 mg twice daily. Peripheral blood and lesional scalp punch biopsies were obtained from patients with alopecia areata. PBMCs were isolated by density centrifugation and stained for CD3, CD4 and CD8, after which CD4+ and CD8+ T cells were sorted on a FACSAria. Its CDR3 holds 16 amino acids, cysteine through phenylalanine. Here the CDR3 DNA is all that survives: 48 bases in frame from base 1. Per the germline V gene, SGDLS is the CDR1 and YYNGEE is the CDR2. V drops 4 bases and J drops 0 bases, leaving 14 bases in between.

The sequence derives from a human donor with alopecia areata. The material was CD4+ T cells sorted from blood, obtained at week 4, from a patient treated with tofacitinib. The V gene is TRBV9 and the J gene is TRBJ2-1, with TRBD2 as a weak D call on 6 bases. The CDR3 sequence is CASSKTGTPSYNEQFF. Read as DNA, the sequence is TGTGCCAGCAGCAAGACCGGGACTCCCTCCTACAATGAGCAGTTCTTC.